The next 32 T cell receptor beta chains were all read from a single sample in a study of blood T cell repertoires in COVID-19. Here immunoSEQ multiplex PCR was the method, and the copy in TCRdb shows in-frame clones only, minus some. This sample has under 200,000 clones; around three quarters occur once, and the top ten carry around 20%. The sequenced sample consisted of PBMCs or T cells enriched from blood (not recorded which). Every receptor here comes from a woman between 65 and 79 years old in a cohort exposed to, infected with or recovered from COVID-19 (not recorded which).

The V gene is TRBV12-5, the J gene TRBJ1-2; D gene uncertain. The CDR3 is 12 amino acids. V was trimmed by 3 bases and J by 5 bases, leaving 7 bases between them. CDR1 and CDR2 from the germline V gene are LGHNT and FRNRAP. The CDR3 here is CASGFSGYGYTF. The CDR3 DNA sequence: TGTGCTAGTGGTTTTTCCGGGTATGGCTACACCTTC.

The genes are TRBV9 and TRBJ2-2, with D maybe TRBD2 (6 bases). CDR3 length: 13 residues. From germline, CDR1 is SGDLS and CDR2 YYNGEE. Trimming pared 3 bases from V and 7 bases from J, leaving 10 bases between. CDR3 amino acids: CASSARLVGELFF. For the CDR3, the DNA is TGTGCCAGCAGCGCACGACTAGTCGGGGAGCTGTTTTTT.

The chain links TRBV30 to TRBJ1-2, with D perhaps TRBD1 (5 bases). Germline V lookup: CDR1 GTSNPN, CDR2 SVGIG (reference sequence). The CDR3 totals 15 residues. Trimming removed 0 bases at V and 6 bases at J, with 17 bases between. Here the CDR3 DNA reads TGTGCCTGGAGTGTACGATTAGGCAGGGTCGATGGCTACACCTTC. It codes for CAWSVRLGRVDGYTF.

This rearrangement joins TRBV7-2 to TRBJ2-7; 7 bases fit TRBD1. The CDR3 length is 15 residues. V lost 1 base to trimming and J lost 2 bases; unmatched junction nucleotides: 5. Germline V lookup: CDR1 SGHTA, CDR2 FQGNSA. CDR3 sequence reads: CASSLGQGNTYEQYF. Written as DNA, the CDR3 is TGTGCCAGCAGCTTAGGACAGGGAAATACCTACGAGCAGTACTTC.

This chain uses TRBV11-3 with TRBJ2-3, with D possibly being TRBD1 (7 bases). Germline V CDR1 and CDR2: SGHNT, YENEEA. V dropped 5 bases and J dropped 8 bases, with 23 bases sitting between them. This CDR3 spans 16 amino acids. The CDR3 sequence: CASSGDSLSEGGTQYF. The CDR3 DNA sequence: TGTGCCAGCAGCGGGGACAGTCTCTCGGAGGGGGGTACGCAGTATTTT.

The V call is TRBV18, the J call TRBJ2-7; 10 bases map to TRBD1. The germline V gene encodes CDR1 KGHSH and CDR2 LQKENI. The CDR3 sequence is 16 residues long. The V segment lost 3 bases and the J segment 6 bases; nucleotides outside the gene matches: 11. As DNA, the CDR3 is TGTGCCAGCTCACCCACGGACCGGGACAGGGGATCCGAGCAGTACTTC. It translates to CASSPTDRDRGSEQYF. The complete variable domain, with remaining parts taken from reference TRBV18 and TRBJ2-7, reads NAGVMQNPRHLVRRRGQEARLRCSPMKGHSHVYWYRQLPEEGLKFMVYLQKENIIDESGMPKERFSAEFPKEGPSILRIQQVVRGDSAAYFCASSPTDRDRGSEQYFGPGTRLTVT.

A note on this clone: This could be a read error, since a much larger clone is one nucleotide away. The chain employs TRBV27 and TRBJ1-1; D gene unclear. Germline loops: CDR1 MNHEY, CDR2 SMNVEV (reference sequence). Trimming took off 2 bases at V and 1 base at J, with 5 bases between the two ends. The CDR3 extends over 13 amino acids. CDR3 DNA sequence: TGTGCCAGCAGTTTAAACGGGAACACTGAAGCTTTCTTT. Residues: CASSLNGNTEAFF.

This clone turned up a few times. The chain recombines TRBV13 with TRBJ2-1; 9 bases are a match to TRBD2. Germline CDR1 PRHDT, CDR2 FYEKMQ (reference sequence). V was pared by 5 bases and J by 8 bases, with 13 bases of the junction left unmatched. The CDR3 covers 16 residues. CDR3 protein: CASSPSSGRIYDEQFF. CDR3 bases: TGTGCCAGCAGCCCCAGTAGCGGGAGAATTTATGATGAGCAGTTCTTC.

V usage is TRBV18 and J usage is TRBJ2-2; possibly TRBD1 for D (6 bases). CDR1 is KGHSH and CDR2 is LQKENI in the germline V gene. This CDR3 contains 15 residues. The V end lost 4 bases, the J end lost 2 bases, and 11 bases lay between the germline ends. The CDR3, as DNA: TGTGCCAGCTCACTAGGACAGAGCAACACCGGGGAGCTGTTTTTT. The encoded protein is CASSLGQSNTGELFF. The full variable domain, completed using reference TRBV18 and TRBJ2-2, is NAGVMQNPRHLVRRRGQEARLRCSPMKGHSHVYWYRQLPEEGLKFMVYLQKENIIDESGMPKERFSAEFPKEGPSILRIQQVVRGDSAAYFCASSLGQSNTGELFFGEGSRLTVL.

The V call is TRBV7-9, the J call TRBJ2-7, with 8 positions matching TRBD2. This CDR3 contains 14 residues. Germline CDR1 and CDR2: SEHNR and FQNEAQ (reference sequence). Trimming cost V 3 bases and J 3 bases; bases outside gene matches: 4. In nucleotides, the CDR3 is TGTGCCAGCAGCTTGCGGGAGGACTTCTACGAGCAGTACTTC. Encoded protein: CASSLREDFYEQYF. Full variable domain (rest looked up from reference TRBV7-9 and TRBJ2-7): DTGVSQNPRHKITKRGQNVTFRCDPISEHNRLYWYRQTLGQGPEFLTYFQNEAQLEKSRLLSDRFSAERPKGSFSTLEIQRTEQGDSAMYLCASSLREDFYEQYFGPGTRLTVT.

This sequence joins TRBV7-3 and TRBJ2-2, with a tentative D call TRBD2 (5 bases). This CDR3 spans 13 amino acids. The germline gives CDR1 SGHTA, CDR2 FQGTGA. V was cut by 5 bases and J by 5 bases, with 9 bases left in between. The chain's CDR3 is CASSPGMTGELFF. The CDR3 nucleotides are TGTGCCAGCAGCCCCGGGATGACCGGGGAGCTGTTTTTT. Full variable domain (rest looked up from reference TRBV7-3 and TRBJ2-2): GAGVSQTPSNKVTEKGKYVELRCDPISGHTALYWYRQSLGQGPEFLIYFQGTGAADDSGLPNDRFFAVRPEGSVSTLKIQRTERGDSAVYLCASSPGMTGELFFGEGSRLTVL.

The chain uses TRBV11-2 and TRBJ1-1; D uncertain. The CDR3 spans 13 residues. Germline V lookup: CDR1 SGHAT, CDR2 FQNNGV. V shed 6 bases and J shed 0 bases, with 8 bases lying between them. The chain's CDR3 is CASSGSMNTEAFF. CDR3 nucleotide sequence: TGTGCCAGCAGTGGCAGTATGAACACTGAAGCTTTCTTT. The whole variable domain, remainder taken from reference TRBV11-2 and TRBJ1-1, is EAGVAQSPRYKIIEKRQSVAFWCNPISGHATLYWYQQILGQGPKLLIQFQNNGVVDDSQLPKDRFSAERLKGVDSTLKIQPAKLEDSAVYLCASSGSMNTEAFFGQGTRLTVV.

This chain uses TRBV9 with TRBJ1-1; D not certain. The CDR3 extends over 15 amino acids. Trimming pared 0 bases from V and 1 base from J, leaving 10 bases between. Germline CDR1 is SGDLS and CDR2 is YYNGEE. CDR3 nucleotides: TGTGCCAGCAGCGTAGAGCCGGGAGGGAACACTGAAGCTTTCTTT. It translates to CASSVEPGGNTEAFF.

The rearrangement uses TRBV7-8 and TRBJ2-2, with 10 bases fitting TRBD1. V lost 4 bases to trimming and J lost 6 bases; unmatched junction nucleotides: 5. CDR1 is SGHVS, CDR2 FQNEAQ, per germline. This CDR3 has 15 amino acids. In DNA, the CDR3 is TGTGCCAGCAGCTCGGGACAGGGGTGGGCCGGGGAGCTGTTTTTT. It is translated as CASSSGQGWAGELFF.

The CDR3 nucleotides are TGTGCCAGCAGCTTATCCAGGGGTCCAGGCACTGAAGCTTTCTTT. This translates into CASSLSRGPGTEAFF. The chain couples TRBV11-1 to TRBJ1-1, with a weak D call TRBD1 (6 bases). Germline assignment: CDR1 SGHAT and CDR2 FQDESV (reference sequence). The CDR3 runs 15 residues. Trimming left V 2 bases short and J 4 bases short, with 14 bases between.

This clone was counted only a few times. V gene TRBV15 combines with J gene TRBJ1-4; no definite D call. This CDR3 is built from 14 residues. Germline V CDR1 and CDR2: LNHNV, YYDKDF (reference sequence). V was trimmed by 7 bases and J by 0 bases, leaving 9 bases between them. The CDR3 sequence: CATTLYATNEKLFF. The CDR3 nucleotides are TGTGCCACCACCCTTTATGCAACTAATGAAAAACTGTTTTTT. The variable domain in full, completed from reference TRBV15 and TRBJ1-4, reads DAMVIQNPRYQVTQFGKPVTLSCSQTLNHNVMYWYQQKSSQAPKLLFHYYDKDFNNEADTPDNFQSRRPNTSFCFLDIRSPGLGDTAMYLCATTLYATNEKLFFGSGTQLSVL.

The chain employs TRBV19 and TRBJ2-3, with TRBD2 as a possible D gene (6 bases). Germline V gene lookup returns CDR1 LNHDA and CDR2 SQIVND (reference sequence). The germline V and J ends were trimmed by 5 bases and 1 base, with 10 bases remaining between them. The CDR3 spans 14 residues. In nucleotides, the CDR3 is TGTGCCAGTAGTTGGGCGGGACGCACAGATACGCAGTATTTT. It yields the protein CASSWAGRTDTQYF.

The CDR3 here is CASSPGFLNTEAFF. CDR3 nucleotide sequence: TGTGCCAGCAGCCCGGGGTTTTTGAACACTGAAGCTTTCTTT. The J gene is TRBJ1-1, the V gene TRBV6-5; D call uncertain. V was pared by 6 bases and J by 0 bases, with 11 bases between. The germline CDR1 and CDR2 sequences are MNHEY and SVGAGI. This CDR3 contains 14 residues.

The CDR3 reads CASGLVPNIDEQFF. The DNA for the CDR3 is TGTGCTAGTGGTTTGGTACCCAACATCGATGAGCAGTTCTTC. V and J are TRBV12-5 and TRBJ2-1; no definite D call. The CDR3 covers 14 residues. Germline V gene sequence: CDR1 LGHNT, CDR2 FRNRAP. The V gene lost 0 bases and the J gene lost 8 bases, with 11 bases spanning the gap.

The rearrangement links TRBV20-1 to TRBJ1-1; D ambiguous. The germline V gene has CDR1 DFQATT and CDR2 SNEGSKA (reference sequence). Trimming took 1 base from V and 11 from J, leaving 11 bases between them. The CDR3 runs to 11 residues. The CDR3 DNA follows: TGCAGTGCTAGAGTTGGAGGTTCGGCTTTCTTT. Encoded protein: CSARVGGSAFF.

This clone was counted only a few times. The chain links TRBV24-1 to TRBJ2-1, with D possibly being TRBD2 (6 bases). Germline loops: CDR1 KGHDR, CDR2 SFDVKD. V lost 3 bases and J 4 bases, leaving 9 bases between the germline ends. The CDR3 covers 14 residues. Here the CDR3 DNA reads TGTGCCACCAGTGATGGGGGGTTTTACAATGAGCAGTTCTTC. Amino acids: CATSDGGFYNEQFF.

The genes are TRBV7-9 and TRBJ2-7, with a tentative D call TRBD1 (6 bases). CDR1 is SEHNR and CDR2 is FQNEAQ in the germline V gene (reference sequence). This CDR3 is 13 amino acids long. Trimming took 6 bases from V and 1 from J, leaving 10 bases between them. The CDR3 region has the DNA TGTGCCAGCAGGCCTACAGGGTCCTACGAGCAGTACTTC. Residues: CASRPTGSYEQYF.

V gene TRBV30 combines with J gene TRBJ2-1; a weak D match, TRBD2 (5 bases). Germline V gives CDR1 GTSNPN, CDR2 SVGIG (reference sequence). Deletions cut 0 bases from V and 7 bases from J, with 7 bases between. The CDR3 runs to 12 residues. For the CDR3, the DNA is TGTGCCTGGAGTGTACTAGGGAATGAGCAGTTCTTC. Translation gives CAWSVLGNEQFF.

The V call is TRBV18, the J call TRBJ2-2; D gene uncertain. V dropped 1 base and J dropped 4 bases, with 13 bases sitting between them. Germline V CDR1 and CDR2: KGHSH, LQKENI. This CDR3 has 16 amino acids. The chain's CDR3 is CASSPRQAIITGELFF. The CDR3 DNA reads TGTGCCAGCTCACCACGGCAGGCTATCATCACCGGGGAGCTGTTTTTT.

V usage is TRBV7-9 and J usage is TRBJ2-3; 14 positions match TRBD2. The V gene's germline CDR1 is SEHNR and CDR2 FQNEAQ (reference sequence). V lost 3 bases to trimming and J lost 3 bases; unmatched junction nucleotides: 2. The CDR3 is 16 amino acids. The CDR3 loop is CASSFGTSGSTDTQYF. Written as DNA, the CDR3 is TGTGCCAGCAGCTTTGGGACTAGCGGGAGTACAGATACGCAGTATTTT.

The CDR3 DNA is TGTGCCAGCAGTAGTCCAAGGACTAGCGGGATCGAGCAGTTCTTC. It specifies CASSSPRTSGIEQFF. The chain couples TRBV6-5 to TRBJ2-1, with 12 bases identical to TRBD2. Germline lookup yields CDR1 MNHEY and CDR2 SVGAGI. The CDR3 contains 15 residues. With V trimmed by 5 bases and J by 10 bases, 9 bases remained unmatched.

CDR3 sequence (DNA): TGTGCCAGCAGCTTAGGGCTAGCGGGAGGCCGGGGGTACAATGAGCAGTTCTTC. It encodes CASSLGLAGGRGYNEQFF. The chain recombines TRBV7-9 with TRBJ2-1, with 11 bases fitting TRBD2. The CDR3 length is 18 residues. Germline loops: CDR1 SEHNR, CDR2 FQNEAQ (reference sequence). Germline trimming cut 1 base from V and 4 bases from J; bases unmatched to any gene: 9.

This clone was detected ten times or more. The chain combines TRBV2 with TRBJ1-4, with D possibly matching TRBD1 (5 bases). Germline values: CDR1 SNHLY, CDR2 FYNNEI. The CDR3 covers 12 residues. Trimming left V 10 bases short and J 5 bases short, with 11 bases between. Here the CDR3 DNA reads TGTGCCAATCATCAGGGAAATGAAAAACTGTTTTTT. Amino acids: CANHQGNEKLFF.

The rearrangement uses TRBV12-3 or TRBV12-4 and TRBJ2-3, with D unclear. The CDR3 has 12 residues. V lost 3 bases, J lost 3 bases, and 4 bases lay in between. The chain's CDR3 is CASSFVTDTQYF. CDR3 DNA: TGTGCCAGCAGTTTCGTTACAGATACGCAGTATTTT.

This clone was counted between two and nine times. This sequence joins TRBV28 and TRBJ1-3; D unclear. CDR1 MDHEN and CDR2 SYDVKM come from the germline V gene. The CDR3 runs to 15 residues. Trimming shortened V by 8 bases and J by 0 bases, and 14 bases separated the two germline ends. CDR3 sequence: CASVGRPFSGNTIYF. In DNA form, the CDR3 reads TGTGCCAGCGTTGGGAGGCCTTTCTCTGGAAACACCATATATTTT.

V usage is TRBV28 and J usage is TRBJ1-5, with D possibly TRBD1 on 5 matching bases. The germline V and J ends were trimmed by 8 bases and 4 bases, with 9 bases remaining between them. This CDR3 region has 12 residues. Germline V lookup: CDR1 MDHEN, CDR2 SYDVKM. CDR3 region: CASGGANQPQHF. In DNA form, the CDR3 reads TGTGCCAGCGGTGGGGCGAATCAGCCCCAGCATTTT.

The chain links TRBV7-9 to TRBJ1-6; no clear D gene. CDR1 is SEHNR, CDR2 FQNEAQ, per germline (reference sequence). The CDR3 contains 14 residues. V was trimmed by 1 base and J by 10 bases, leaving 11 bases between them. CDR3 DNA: TGTGCCAGCAGCTTAGAGGCAGGCTGGTCACCCCTCCACTTT. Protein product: CASSLEAGWSPLHF.